This TCR beta chain came from a study of blood T cell repertoires in COVID-19. At the level of the study: Some COVID-19 samples were acute and others convalescent; all came from the United States, Italy and Spain. Sources were T cells, B-cell-depleted T cells, or PBMCs; the material itself was cDNA or gDNA.

Trimming took off 0 bases at V and 1 base at J, with 7 bases between the two ends. Germline CDR1 SGDLS, CDR2 YYNGEE. The CDR3 extends over 14 amino acids. Original methodology: Reference gene primer amplification in the assay estimated nucleated cell counts. Data came from immunoSEQ multiplex PCR; TCRdb stores just in-frame clones and leaves some out. V, J and clone size are those of that table, while D and trimming were read from the DNA. Of more than 100,000 clones in the sample, more than 80% were seen once. The chain links TRBV9 to TRBJ1-1; D is ambiguous. Sequencing was performed on peripheral blood. This clonotype was sampled from a woman aged 60 to 75 with acute or convalescent COVID-19. CDR3 sequence reads: CASSVGWANTEAFF. Written as DNA, the CDR3 is TGTGCCAGCAGCGTAGGGTGGGCGAACACTGAAGCTTTCTTT.